This is a list of T cell receptor beta chains from one sample in a study of T-cell memory formation after mild COVID-19. MiXCR was run by TCRdb on the 5' RACE reads, yielding one entry per CDR3 protein. Of approximately 410,000 distinct CDR3 sequences listed, roughly a quarter were seen once; the top ten hold less than 15%. Sequenced sample: PBMCs or a T cell subset sorted from them (not recorded which). These receptors were obtained from an adult woman who had mild COVID-19 (a few samples of this study predate the infection). Cell type and time point are not known. CDR3s include the opening cysteine and the closing phenylalanine or tryptophan. D genes are given only for firm matches. Clone size appears in some rows only: once, few, many, or a class for an expanded clone.

CDR3 protein: CASSLGGTGRETQYF
CDR3 DNA: TGTGCCAGCAGCTTAGGAGGGACAGGCCGGGAGACCCAGTACTTC
V gene: TRBV7-6
J gene: TRBJ2-5
D gene: TRBD1
CDR3 length: 15
clone size: -

CDR3 protein: CASSVTPGRYTF
CDR3 DNA: TGTGCCAGCAGCGTCACGCCGGGTCGCTACACCTTC
V gene: TRBV6-1
J gene: TRBJ1-2
D gene: -
CDR3 length: 12
clone size: few

CDR3 protein: CASSFSGGASSGNYGYTF
CDR3 DNA: TGCGCCAGCAGCTTTTCTGGGGGCGCATCTTCGGGAAACTATGGCTACACCTTC
V gene: TRBV5-1
J gene: TRBJ1-2
D gene: -
CDR3 length: 18
clone size: -

CDR3 protein: CAMAGQNGGGTEAFF
CDR3 DNA: TGTGCCATGGCGGGACAAAATGGAGGGGGCACTGAAGCTTTCTTT
V gene: TRBV6-5
J gene: TRBJ1-1
D gene: -
CDR3 length: 15
clone size: -

CDR3 protein: CASSLTGVSTDTQYF
CDR3 DNA: TGTGCCAGCAGCTTGACAGGGGTCAGCACAGATACGCAGTATTTT
V gene: TRBV7-3
J gene: TRBJ2-3
D gene: TRBD1
CDR3 length: 15
clone size: -

CDR3 protein: CASSQDFRGPDGTEAFF
CDR3 DNA: TGTGCCAGCAGCCAAGATTTTCGGGGGCCGGATGGCACTGAAGCTTTCTTT
V gene: TRBV4-2
J gene: TRBJ1-1
D gene: -
CDR3 length: 17
clone size: few

CDR3 protein: CASSQGPGYYEQYF
CDR3 DNA: TGTGCCAGCTCTCAGGGCCCGGGGTACTACGAGCAGTACTTC
V gene: TRBV28
J gene: TRBJ2-7
D gene: -
CDR3 length: 14
clone size: few

CDR3 protein: CASSSTLRGQTQYF
CDR3 DNA: TGTGCCAGCAGTTCGACCCTAAGGGGCCAGACCCAGTACTTC
V gene: TRBV12-3/TRBV12-4
J gene: TRBJ2-5
D gene: -
CDR3 length: 14
clone size: few

CDR3 protein: CASSRGQGGDEQYF
CDR3 DNA: TGCGCCAGCAGCCGGGGACAGGGCGGTGACGAGCAGTACTTC
V gene: TRBV5-1
J gene: TRBJ2-7
D gene: TRBD1
CDR3 length: 14
clone size: -

CDR3 protein: CASSPTPGYEQYF
CDR3 DNA: TGTGCCAGCAGTCCGACACCGGGGTACGAGCAGTACTTC
V gene: TRBV6-6
J gene: TRBJ2-7
D gene: -
CDR3 length: 13
clone size: few

CDR3 protein: CASKKGGWDTEAFF
CDR3 DNA: TGTGCCAGCAAGAAAGGGGGATGGGACACTGAAGCTTTCTTT
V gene: TRBV12-3/TRBV12-4
J gene: TRBJ1-1
D gene: -
CDR3 length: 14
clone size: -

CDR3 protein: CASSLQAGGSGLAKNIQYF
CDR3 DNA: TGTGCCAGCAGCCTTCAAGCGGGAGGGTCGGGCTTAGCCAAAAACATTCAGTACTTC
V gene: TRBV7-8
J gene: TRBJ2-4
D gene: TRBD2
CDR3 length: 19
clone size: few

CDR3 protein: CASSPLPDRTNEQFF
CDR3 DNA: TGTGCCAGCAGCCCCCTGCCCGACAGGACCAATGAGCAGTTCTTC
V gene: TRBV7-9
J gene: TRBJ2-1
D gene: -
CDR3 length: 15
clone size: -

CDR3 protein: CASSLSWRLNTGELFF
CDR3 DNA: TGCGCCAGCAGCTTGTCTTGGAGGTTGAACACCGGGGAGCTGTTTTTT
V gene: TRBV5-1
J gene: TRBJ2-2
D gene: -
CDR3 length: 16
clone size: many

CDR3 protein: CASSFSSSTYNEQFF
CDR3 DNA: TGTGCCAGCAGCTTCTCCAGTTCCACCTACAATGAGCAGTTCTTC
V gene: TRBV7-9
J gene: TRBJ2-1
D gene: -
CDR3 length: 15
clone size: few

CDR3 protein: CATSPSRENNEQFF
CDR3 DNA: TGTGCCACCAGTCCATCCAGGGAGAATAATGAGCAGTTCTTC
V gene: TRBV24-1
J gene: TRBJ2-1
D gene: -
CDR3 length: 14
clone size: few

CDR3 protein: CATSRRPGQGAEDTQYF
CDR3 DNA: TGTGCCACCAGCAGAAGACCGGGACAGGGGGCAGAAGATACGCAGTATTTT
V gene: TRBV15
J gene: TRBJ2-3
D gene: TRBD1
CDR3 length: 17
clone size: few

CDR3 protein: CASSYSMDRHTDTQYF
CDR3 DNA: TGTGCCAGCAGTTACTCGATGGACAGGCACACAGATACGCAGTATTTT
V gene: TRBV6-2/TRBV6-3
J gene: TRBJ2-3
D gene: TRBD1
CDR3 length: 16
clone size: many

CDR3 protein: CASSESSTDTQYF
CDR3 DNA: TGCGCCAGCAGCGAATCAAGCACAGATACGCAGTATTTT
V gene: TRBV5-1
J gene: TRBJ2-3
D gene: -
CDR3 length: 13
clone size: -

CDR3 protein: CASSSTLGDYEQYF
CDR3 DNA: TGCGCCAGCAGCTCCACCCTGGGGGACTACGAGCAGTACTTC
V gene: TRBV5-1
J gene: TRBJ2-7
D gene: -
CDR3 length: 14
clone size: few

CDR3 protein: CASSPGTPDSNQPQHF
CDR3 DNA: TGTGCCAGCTCCCCCGGGACGCCCGATAGCAATCAGCCCCAGCATTTT
V gene: TRBV18
J gene: TRBJ1-5
D gene: -
CDR3 length: 16
clone size: -

CDR3 protein: CASSSLLAGVTDTQYF
CDR3 DNA: TGTGCCAGCAGCTCTCTACTAGCGGGAGTGACAGATACGCAGTATTTT
V gene: TRBV7-9
J gene: TRBJ2-3
D gene: TRBD2
CDR3 length: 16
clone size: many

CDR3 protein: CASSFEGNRETQYF
CDR3 DNA: TGTGCCAGCAGCTTCGAGGGGAATCGAGAGACCCAGTACTTC
V gene: TRBV5-5
J gene: TRBJ2-5
D gene: -
CDR3 length: 14
clone size: -

CDR3 protein: CASSRPQGMAQYF
CDR3 DNA: TGTGCCAGCAGCCGACCCCAGGGTATGGCCCAGTACTTC
V gene: TRBV3-1
J gene: TRBJ2-5
D gene: -
CDR3 length: 13
clone size: few

CDR3 protein: CASSLSQGYETQYF
CDR3 DNA: TGTGCCAGCAGCTTGTCGCAGGGGTACGAGACCCAGTACTTC
V gene: TRBV5-5
J gene: TRBJ2-5
D gene: -
CDR3 length: 14
clone size: few

CDR3 protein: CASSLRDTSSYEQYF
CDR3 DNA: TGTGCCAGCAGTTTACGAGACACGAGCTCCTACGAGCAGTACTTC
V gene: TRBV28
J gene: TRBJ2-7
D gene: -
CDR3 length: 15
clone size: once

CDR3 protein: CASSSRGASGELFF
CDR3 DNA: TGCGCCAGCAGCTCTCGGGGGGCGTCCGGGGAGCTGTTTTTT
V gene: TRBV5-1
J gene: TRBJ2-2
D gene: -
CDR3 length: 14
clone size: -